Reported below is one T cell receptor (beta chain). Clones were read by immunoSEQ multiplex PCR, and TCRdb kept only the in-frame ones, dropping some. The sample lists tens of thousands of clones, approximately 90% seen once, with about 2.9% in the top ten. These data are taken from a study of T cells after somatic rescue of genetic block. Trimming pared 3 bases from V and 1 base from J, leaving 3 bases between. The CDR3 consists of 13 residues. Per germline, CDR1 SGHTA and CDR2 FQGTGA. This chain links TRBV7-3 with TRBJ2-2, with unresolved D. The clonotype was recovered from a man between 35 and 55 years old. The sequencing sample was made of peripheral blood mononuclear cells (PBMCs). The CDR3 is CASSFGNTGELFF. For the CDR3, the DNA is TGTGCCAGCAGCTTCGGGAACACCGGGGAGCTGTTTTTT.